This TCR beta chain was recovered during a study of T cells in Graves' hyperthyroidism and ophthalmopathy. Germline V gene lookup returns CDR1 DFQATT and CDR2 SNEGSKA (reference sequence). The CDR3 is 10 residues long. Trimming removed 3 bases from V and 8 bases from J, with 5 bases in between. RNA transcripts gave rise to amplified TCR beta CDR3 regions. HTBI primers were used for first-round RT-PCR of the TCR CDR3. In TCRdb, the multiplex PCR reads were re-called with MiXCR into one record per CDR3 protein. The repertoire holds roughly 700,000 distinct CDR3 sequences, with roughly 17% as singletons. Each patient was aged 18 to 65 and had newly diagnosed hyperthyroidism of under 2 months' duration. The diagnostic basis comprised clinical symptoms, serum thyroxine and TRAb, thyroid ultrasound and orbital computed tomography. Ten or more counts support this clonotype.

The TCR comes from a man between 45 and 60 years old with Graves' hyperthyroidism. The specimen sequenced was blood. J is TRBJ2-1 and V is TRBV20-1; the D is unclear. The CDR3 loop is CSASIDEQFF. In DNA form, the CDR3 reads TGCAGTGCTAGTATAGATGAGCAGTTCTTC.